Sequencing of this T cell receptor (beta chain) was carried out in a study of T cell responses to AZD1222 COVID-19 vaccine (dated by TCRdb to the early 2020s). Broadly, across the study: TCR sequencing covered roughly 230 trial participants: about 210 given two doses of AZD1222 and approximately 25 given two doses of MenACWY control vaccine. Trial participants were enrolled into age subgroups of 18-55, 56-69 and 70-plus years, which contained about 160, 30 and 59 TCR-sequenced participants, respectively. What the authors observed across the whole study: In the small 56-69-year group, the increase in depth fell short of significance, most likely because of low power. Participants were mostly white British and included more females than males, and it was suggested by the authors that clonal diversity may have been underestimated. A significant rise in spike-specific TCR breadth and depth was observed after two AZD1222 doses relative to day 0 and relative to MenACWY recipients. Epitopes outside the regions mutated in the B.1.351 and B.1.1.7 variants were reportedly recognized by nearly half of the unique spike-specific TCRs. Conclusions about previously exposed vaccinees are limited because only a handful of AZD1222 recipients were SARS-CoV-2 seropositive at baseline. CD4 TCRs associated with the vaccine covered the entire spike protein, and the dominant responses were in regions 160-218 and 743-854. Because no day 14 peak-response samples were available, repertoires were characterized only after the peak T cell response.

As to this clone: Its antigen remains unidentified. Per-base quality was not reported, and no clone a single base away is much larger than it.

The CDR3 regions of human TCRbeta chains were subjected to immunosequencing. Processing in the source paper ran as follows. TCRs in the repertoires were compared against a reference library of SARS-CoV-2-specific TCRs that had been generated with the MIRA antigen-specificity platform. Breadth meant the fraction of unique TCRs that were SARS-CoV-2-associated, whereas depth meant the fraction of total T cells that were SARS-CoV-2-associated. Using the MIRA data, each spike-specific TCR was mapped to the spike region that the TCR reacts to and placed in a CD4 or CD8 class. Log10-transformed breadth and depth values were compared by one-way ANOVA with Sidak's multiple comparisons tests. Here the immuneACCESS table is served through TCRdb, limited to in-frame sequences with V and J called. Missing clones are a known gap in these copies; in checked studies unresolved V genes cover under half, and the rest lacks a known reason. The V and J calls and clone size were taken over from that table, and D and trimming were inferred from the DNA. Within this sample are about 48,000 clones, with 70% to 90% of them counted one time only. Of the sample, roughly 5.3% falls within the top ten clones.

CDR1 and CDR2, per the germline V gene, are SGDLS and YYNGEE. V and J lose 0 bases and 1 base, and a span of 4 bases separates them. CDR3 length: 13 amino acids, cysteine to phenylalanine. Only CDR3 DNA is held: 39 bases, read in frame from base 1. The time point label corresponds to: about 28 days (+/-7) after the second vaccine dose. AZD1222 recipients whose second dose came at about 4 weeks and those whose second dose came at about 12 weeks were combined into one group, since spike-specific TCR depth and breadth did not differ between the two schedules. Vaccinee samples came from UK trials COV001 and COV002, including a single-blind randomized controlled phase 2/3 trial of AZD1222 (ChAdOx1 nCoV-19) in healthy adults. For TCRbeta chain sequencing, PBMC samples were collected from trial participants at day 0 and at day 28 after the second dose.

In this chain, TRBV9 is recombined with TRBJ1-1; the D gene cannot be resolved reliably. The source of this sequence is an adult who received the AZD1222 COVID-19 vaccine. The sample was peripheral blood, taken 28 days after the second AZD1222 dose. Here is the DNA: TGTGCCAGCAGCGTAGGATGGAACACTGAAGCTTTCTTT. It translates as CASSVGWNTEAFF.